A selection of T cell receptor beta chains follows, all from one sample in a study of liver allograft versus peripheral blood T cells. MiXCR was run by TCRdb on the reads, yielding one entry per CDR3 protein. The sample lists roughly 2,200 distinct CDR3 sequences, 18% occurring once. Receptors originate from a human patient who had a liver transplant. A share of the T cells may be of graft donor origin. CDR3s include the opening cysteine and the closing phenylalanine or tryptophan. A D gene is named only where the DNA matches it firmly. Clone size appears in some rows only: once, few, many, or a class for an expanded clone.

TRBJ1-2 | few | TRBV19 | - | TGTGCCAGCAGGGGTGACTATGGCTACACCTTC | CASRGDYGYTF
TRBJ1-2 | few | TRBV6-1 | TRBD1 | TGTGCCAGCAGTGAAGCGGGGGACAGGGGGACGGGAGGATATGGCTACACCTTC | CASSEAGDRGTGGYGYTF
TRBJ1-1 | medium-sized | TRBV19 | TRBD1 | TGTGCCAGTAGTGAGGACAGGGTGAACACTGAAGCTTTCTTT | CASSEDRVNTEAFF
TRBJ2-7 | many | TRBV7-2 | - | TGTGCCAGCAGCTTAGGTCCGGGGGCTAGCAACGAGCAGTACTTC | CASSLGPGASNEQYF
TRBJ2-5 | medium-sized | TRBV7-9 | - | TGTGCCAGCAGTCCCAAGGGTGGGTTTCAAGAGACCCAGTACTTC | CASSPKGGFQETQYF
TRBJ2-5 | medium-sized | TRBV6-5 | TRBD2 | TGTGCCAGCAGTTACACCGGGACTAGCGGACAAGAGACCCAGTACTTC | CASSYTGTSGQETQYF
TRBJ2-5 | - | TRBV27 | - | TGTGCCAGCAGCCTAAGATGGGGGATCGGGGGCCCCCGGGCCCAGTACTTC | CASSLRWGIGGPRAQYF
TRBJ2-3 | few | TRBV27 | TRBD2 | TGTGCCAGCAGCCAAAGCCAGGGACTAGCGGGAGTGAAAGATACGCAGTATTTT | CASSQSQGLAGVKDTQYF
TRBJ1-5 | - | TRBV28 | TRBD1 | TGTGCCAGCAGCCGAGTAGGGGGCTATCAGCCCCAGCATTTT | CASSRVGGYQPQHF
TRBJ1-1 | medium-sized | TRBV6-5 | - | TGTGCCAGCAGTACGGACAGTTTCTATAACACTGAAGCTTTCTTT | CASSTDSFYNTEAFF
TRBJ2-1 | few | TRBV30 | - | TGTGCCTGGAGGGGTAGGGAGAATGAGCAGTTCTTC | CAWRGRENEQFF
TRBJ2-3 | many | TRBV28 | TRBD2 | TGTGCCAGCAGTCCGGGACTAGCGGGAGGGCGACGGCCGTATTTT | CASSPGLAGGRRPYF
TRBJ1-1 | - | TRBV12-3/TRBV12-4 | - | TGTGCCAGCAGTTTCCCCTCCCAGGGGCCTTTGGGGACTGAAGCTTTCTTT | CASSFPSQGPLGTEAFF
TRBJ2-7 | few | TRBV5-1 | - | TGCGCCAGCAGCTGGGGCACGGGGGGCGTAAACGAGCAGTACTTC | CASSWGTGGVNEQYF
TRBJ2-2 | hyperexpanded | TRBV29-1 | - | TGCAGCTCAATCAGGGATACCGGGGAGCTGTTTTTT | CSSIRDTGELFF
TRBJ1-5 | few | TRBV12-3/TRBV12-4 | - | TGTGCCAGCAGTTTAGAACAAGGAGGTTTCAGCAATCAGCCCCAGCATTTT | CASSLEQGGFSNQPQHF
TRBJ1-2 | - | TRBV7-9 | TRBD1 | TGTGCCAGCAGCCCTGGACAGGGAGGGGCTAACTATGGCTACACCTTC | CASSPGQGGANYGYTF
TRBJ1-2 | many | TRBV7-9 | - | TGTGCCAGCAGCCAGGACTCTGCAGTATCTTACTATGGCTACACCTTC | CASSQDSAVSYYGYTF
TRBJ1-5 | - | TRBV27 | - | TGTGCCAGCAGTTTAATGGGTCAGCCCCAGCATTTT | CASSLMGQPQHF
TRBJ2-1 | medium-sized | TRBV29-1 | - | TGCAGCACCGAAGGGTCCAGGGAAACCTACAATGAGCAGTTCTTC | CSTEGSRETYNEQFF
TRBJ2-5 | - | TRBV28 | TRBD1 | TGTGCCAGCAGTTTGGGGACAGGGTTACAAGAGACCCAGTACTTC | CASSLGTGLQETQYF
TRBJ2-5 | - | TRBV28 | - | TGTGCCATCCTAGGGAATGGTGAGACCCAGTACTTC | CAILGNGETQYF
TRBJ1-4 | few | TRBV9 | - | TGTGCCAGCAGCGTAGCCGGGGAAGGAAAACTGTTTTTT | CASSVAGEGKLFF
TRBJ2-1 | medium-sized | TRBV19 | - | TGTGCCAGTCCCCTCAGGGATGAGCAGTTCTTC | CASPLRDEQFF
TRBJ2-7 | medium-sized | TRBV6-2/TRBV6-3 | - | TGTGCCAGCAGCAACAACAGGGAGTACGAGCAGTACTTC | CASSNNREYEQYF
TRBJ2-7 | many | TRBV28 | TRBD2 | TGTGCCAGCAGTTTAAGCGGGGGGCGTAAAGAGCAGTACTTC | CASSLSGGRKEQYF